This T cell receptor (beta chain) emerged from a study of shared clonotypes between healthy human individuals. CD4+ cells underwent separation, giving CD45RA+ naive and CD45RA-negative memory subsets. The method was immunoSEQ multiplex PCR; TCRdb's version includes in-frame clones alone and lacks a portion of them. The sample contains over a million clones, about 77% of which appear only once. V lost 5 bases, J lost 1 base, and 9 bases lay in between. CDR3 length: 13 residues. Germline V gene lookup returns CDR1 SNHLY and CDR2 FYNNEI. The chain carries TRBV2 and TRBJ2-7, with D unresolved. The origin of this receptor is a man aged 18 to 30 in good health. What was sequenced was memory CD4+ T cells sorted from blood. As to subset: CD45RA-negative fraction. Written as DNA, the CDR3 is TGTGCCAGCAGTAAGACTGATTCCTACGAGCAGTACTTC. Translation: CASSKTDSYEQYF.